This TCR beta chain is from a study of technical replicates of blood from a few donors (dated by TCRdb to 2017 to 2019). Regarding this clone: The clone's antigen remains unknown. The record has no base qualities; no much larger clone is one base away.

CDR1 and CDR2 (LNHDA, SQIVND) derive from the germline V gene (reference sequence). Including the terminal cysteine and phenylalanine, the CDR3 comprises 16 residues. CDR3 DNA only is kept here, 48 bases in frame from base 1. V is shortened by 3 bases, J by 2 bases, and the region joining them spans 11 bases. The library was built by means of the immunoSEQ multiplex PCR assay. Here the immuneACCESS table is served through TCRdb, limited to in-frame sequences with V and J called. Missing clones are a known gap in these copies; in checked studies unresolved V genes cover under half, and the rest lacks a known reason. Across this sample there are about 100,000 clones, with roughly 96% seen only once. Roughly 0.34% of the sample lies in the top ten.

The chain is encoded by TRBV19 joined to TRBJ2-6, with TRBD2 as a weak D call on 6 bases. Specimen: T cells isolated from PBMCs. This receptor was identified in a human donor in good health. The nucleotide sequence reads TGTGCCAGTAGTATGGGGGGTACGACTGGGGCCAACGTCCTGACTTTC. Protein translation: CASSMGGTTGANVLTF.